These 8 T cell receptor beta chains share one sample of origin, sequenced in a study of blood T cell repertoires in COVID-19. Using immunoSEQ multiplex PCR, the repertoire was profiled, and TCRdb retains in-frame clones only, with some absent. The data contain roughly 40,000 clones, about 85% of them singletons. Sequenced input: peripheral blood. The receptor source for this set is a human donor in a cohort sampled during active COVID-19.

This clone has only a few counts. This chain uses TRBV5-6 with TRBJ2-3; D gene ambiguous. The CDR3 totals 14 residues. Trimming removed 6 bases at V and 4 bases at J, with 15 bases between. In germline, CDR1 is SGHDT, CDR2 YYEEEE. CDR3: CASTTRHGADTQYF. The CDR3 DNA sequence: TGTGCCAGCACCACTCGTCACGGAGCAGATACGCAGTATTTT.

The V gene is TRBV29-1, the J gene TRBJ1-1; D gene unclear. The germline V and J ends were trimmed by 4 bases and 5 bases, with 17 bases remaining between them. Germline loops: CDR1 SQVTM, CDR2 ANQGSEA. There are 14 residues in the CDR3. The CDR3 nucleotides read TGCAGCGTTGTCGTCGGAGGAGGAGGAACTGAAGCTTTCTTT. Amino acid sequence: CSVVVGGGGTEAFF.

This clone appeared once. This chain connects TRBV5-5 to TRBJ1-4; possibly TRBD1 for D (6 bases). The CDR3 is 15 amino acids. Germline V gene data show CDR1 as SGHKS and CDR2 as YYEKEE (reference sequence). V lost 4 bases to trimming and J lost 5 bases, with 15 bases between them. CDR3 coding DNA: TGTGCCAGCAGCACACTAAACAGGGAGAATGAAAAACTGTTTTTT. This translates into CASSTLNRENEKLFF.

The chain uses TRBV4-1 and TRBJ2-7, with 12 bases fitting TRBD2. CDR1 is MGHRA, CDR2 YSYEKL, per germline. The CDR3 contains 14 residues. V shed 2 bases, J shed 6 bases, and the junction held 2 bases outside the gene matches. CDR3 residues: CASSQLTSGGEQYF. The CDR3 DNA is TGCGCCAGCAGCCAATTGACTAGCGGGGGCGAGCAGTACTTC.

The rearrangement joins TRBV3-1 (or the pseudogene TRBV3-2) to TRBJ2-1; 8 bases align to TRBD2. Looked up from germline, CDR1 is LGHDT and CDR2 is YNNKEL (reference sequence). After removal of 3 bases from V and 0 bases from J, the junction contained 1 base not matched to a gene. This CDR3 contains 15 residues. CDR3 loop: CASSHSGVSYNEQFF. In nucleotides, the CDR3 is TGTGCCAGCAGCCATAGCGGGGTCTCCTACAATGAGCAGTTCTTC.

This clone was picked up a small number of times. This chain joins TRBV2 and TRBJ2-7, with D hard to call. Germline V gene lookup returns CDR1 SNHLY and CDR2 FYNNEI. CDR3 size: 14 residues. V was cut by 5 bases and J by 0 bases, with 11 bases left in between. CDR3 DNA: TGTGCCAGCAGTTTAACAGAGATCTCCTACGAGCAGTACTTC. The encoded protein is CASSLTEISYEQYF.

This clone was counted a single time. The V call is TRBV6-5, the J call TRBJ1-2; D not certain. The germline CDR1 and CDR2 sequences are MNHEY and SVGAGI. The CDR3 length is 12 residues. The CDR3: CAAAGSRYGYTF. CDR3 nucleotide sequence: TGTGCAGCAGCGGGATCGAGGTATGGCTACACCTTC.

This clone was counted a single time. CDR3 loop: CASSPRTGDTGELFF. CDR3 coding DNA: TGCGCCAGCAGCCCCCGGACAGGGGACACCGGGGAGCTGTTTTTT. The chain employs TRBV5-1 and TRBJ2-2; 9 positions match TRBD1. This CDR3 contains 15 residues. V shed 4 bases and J 3 bases; nucleotides not matched to a gene: 4. Germline V gene lookup returns CDR1 SGHRS and CDR2 YFSETQ.